The source of this TCR beta chain is a study of post-analysis software for immune sequencing data (dated by TCRdb to between 2015 and 2017). Background for the entire study: Relapsing-remitting, secondary progressive and progressive-relapsing multiple sclerosis were recorded as disease courses, and subtype annotation was lacking for some patients. The patient repertoires were set against 10 or so previously published healthy control repertoires from donors whose ages ranged from 6 to 25 years. A subset of samples was prepared in parallel using single-end sample barcoding, then pooled and co-amplified after Illumina adapter ligation.

TCR beta repertoires were profiled from peripheral blood of roughly twelve young patients with multiple sclerosis to demonstrate the VDJtools post-analysis software. The multiple sclerosis patients were children and adolescents between about 6 and 15 years of age. Points the paper makes about the study in general: Significantly higher frequencies in patients than in controls were found for a handful of TRBV segments, including TRBV5-6, TRBV5-1 and TRBV20-1. Direct clustering with F measure revealed strong co-clustering of samples prepared in the same batch, which led to a batch-effect correction. The multiple sclerosis patient group was slightly younger than the control group. Normalized Chao1 diversity was significantly lower in multiple sclerosis patients than controls, suggesting substantial peripheral T-cell clonal expansion.

The table lists this clonotype with many counts. The antigen it recognizes is unknown. No base-level quality is on record; no much larger clone is a single base apart. The protocol used for the library was PCR. For sequencing, an Illumina HiSeq 2500 was employed. To reduce PCR and sequencing biases, unique molecular identifiers were incorporated into the TCR beta cDNA libraries. Every 1 to 10 million input T cells yielded 500,000 or so cDNA molecules, meaning each molecule approximated one T cell. The patient libraries were prepared and sequenced with the same protocol used for the earlier healthy control dataset. Within a given batch, samples were prepared together, multiplexed and sequenced on the same HiSeq lane. As for the authors' bioinformatics: MIGEC handled the raw barcoded reads, throwing out single-read molecular identifier groups before consensus assembly and CDR3 extraction. Clonotype tables were post-analysed with VDJtools, normalizing diversity by down-sampling all datasets to the smallest sample size. To correct batch-related cross-sample contamination, repertoire overlap clustering matched CDR3 amino acid sequences but not nucleotide sequences. Using fastp trimming at Q25 and MiXCR clonotype assembly, TCRdb reanalyzed the public sequencing data and kept in-frame beta chains. Rows are combined by CDR3 protein, so each entry shows the most common genes and DNA. The V and J calls shown here were made by TCRdb, not taken from the authors' results. Present in this sample are about 200,000 distinct CDR3 sequences, about 30% of which were seen just once. The leading ten clones occupy approximately 3% of the sample.

CDR1 SQVTM and CDR2 ANQGSEA are derived from the germline V gene. The CDR3 holds 15 amino acids from the cysteine to the phenylalanine. Only CDR3 DNA is held: 45 bases, read in frame from base 1. Between the V and J ends, shortened by 6 bases and 0 bases respectively, the junction contains 18 bases. This receptor was identified in a girl aged 2 to 17 with multiple sclerosis. The chain couples TRBV29-1 to TRBJ2-7, and the D gene may be TRBD2, 6 bases matching. The sample consisted of blood. The DNA sequence is as follows: TGCAGCGTCCCCGGGGGTACTAGCCACTCCTACGAGCAGTACTTC. Its protein is CSVPGGTSHSYEQYF.